Listed below are T cell receptor beta chains from one sample, sequenced in a study of beta chain features in type 1 diabetes. TCRdb's copy holds only in-frame clones and misses some; the assay was immunoSEQ multiplex PCR. The table shows some 270,000 clones, with 14% occurring only once. Sample: naive CD4+ T cells from blood. The receptors originated from a woman aged 40 to 49 in good health. Both conserved end residues are part of each CDR3. The D gene is left open where the match is weak. Rows may omit the clone size; those that give it use once, few, many or a size class.

>NA|NA|TRBV2|TRBJ2-3
CASSDPARGTQYF
TGTGCCAGCAGCGACCCCGCCCGCGGTACGCAGTATTTT
>few|TRBD1|TRBV7-9|TRBJ2-5
CASSLRGTVKETQYF
TGTGCCAGCAGCTTAAGAGGGACAGTGAAAGAGACCCAGTACTTC
>NA|TRBD2|TRBV5-8|TRBJ2-1
CASSFTSGTYNEQFF
TGTGCCAGCAGCTTTACTAGCGGGACCTACAATGAGCAGTTCTTC
>few|TRBD1|TRBV11-2|TRBJ2-7
CASSFRQGGLYEQYF
TGTGCCAGCAGCTTTCGACAGGGTGGACTCTACGAGCAGTACTTC
>NA|NA|TRBV5-1|TRBJ1-5
CASSLEQGGQPQHF
TGCGCCAGCAGCTTGGAACAGGGTGGACAGCCCCAGCATTTT
>NA|NA|TRBV5-5|TRBJ2-1
CASSLAGVSSYNEQFF
TGTGCCAGCAGCTTGGCGGGGGTGAGCTCCTACAATGAGCAGTTCTTC
>few|NA|TRBV19|TRBJ1-2
CASSIEGVYGYTF
TGTGCCAGTAGTATCGAGGGGGTCTATGGCTACACCTTC
>few|NA|TRBV7-7|TRBJ1-5
CASSADRNQPQHF
TGTGCTAGCAGCGCGGACAGAAATCAGCCCCAGCATTTT
>few|NA|TRBV12-5|TRBJ1-4
CASGFLQGRANEKLFF
TGTGCTAGTGGTTTCTTACAGGGTAGGGCTAATGAAAAACTGTTTTTT
>NA|NA|TRBV7-6|TRBJ2-1
CASSLAGGPDNEQFF
TGTGCCAGCAGCTTAGCGGGGGGGCCTGATAATGAGCAGTTCTTC
>NA|NA|TRBV4-1|TRBJ2-1
CASSPGGEQFF
TGCGCCAGCAGCCCTGGAGGTGAGCAGTTCTTC
>few|NA|TRBV5-1|TRBJ1-1
CASSLADSNTEAFF
TGCGCCAGCAGCTTGGCTGACAGTAACACTGAAGCTTTCTTT
>few|TRBD1|TRBV7-6|TRBJ2-3
CASARDSPMDTQYF
TGTGCCAGCGCCAGGGACAGCCCTATGGATACGCAGTATTTT
>NA|NA|TRBV5-1|TRBJ2-7
CASSLDNYEQYF
TGCGCCAGCAGCCTGGACAACTACGAGCAGTACTTC
>NA|TRBD1|TRBV6-5|TRBJ1-2
CASSRRDRNYGYTF
TGTGCCAGCAGCCGCCGGGACAGGAACTATGGCTACACCTTC
>NA|NA|TRBV21-1|TRBJ2-3
CASSKVWIGGRERYF
TGTGCCAGCAGCAAAGTTTGGATCGGCGGCAGGGAACGATATTTT
>NA|NA|TRBV2|TRBJ2-2
CASSARGHLGGTGELFF
TGTGCCAGCAGTGCGAGGGGACACCTTGGGGGCACCGGGGAGCTGTTTTTT
>few|TRBD1|TRBV19|TRBJ2-7
CASSLVGQGGYEQYF
TGTGCCAGTAGTCTGGTGGGACAGGGTGGCTACGAGCAGTACTTC
>few|NA|TRBV6-1|TRBJ1-1
CASRGQGEAFF
TGTGCCAGCAGAGGTCAGGGGGAAGCTTTCTTT
>NA|TRBD1|TRBV18|TRBJ1-2
CASSREGAGYGYTF
TGTGCCAGCTCGCGCGAGGGGGCAGGCTATGGCTACACCTTC
>few|TRBD1|TRBV19|TRBJ2-1
CASSIGQGIANEQFF
TGTGCCAGTAGTATTGGACAGGGGATCGCAAATGAGCAGTTCTTC
>few|TRBD1|TRBV5-1|TRBJ2-7
CASSPGQGPYEQYF
TGCGCCAGCAGCCCAGGACAGGGACCTTACGAGCAGTACTTC
>few|TRBD2|TRBV18|TRBJ2-7
CASSPTLGSGGLATYEQYF
TGTGCCAGCTCCCCCACCTTGGGTAGCGGGGGCCTCGCGACCTACGAGCAGTACTTC
>NA|NA|TRBV25-1|TRBJ1-2
CASSTGRGYTF
TGTGCCAGCAGTACCGGCAGGGGCTACACCTTC
>NA|NA|TRBV5-1|TRBJ2-5
CASSYLADYQETQYF
TGCGCCAGCAGCTATCTCGCGGACTACCAAGAGACCCAGTACTTC
>few|TRBD1|TRBV29-1|TRBJ1-3
CSVKGTGPFSTGNTIYF
TGCAGCGTTAAGGGGACAGGGCCCTTTTCCACTGGAAACACCATATATTTT
>NA|TRBD1|TRBV7-2|TRBJ1-1
CASSLLPGGRGTEAFF
TGTGCCAGCAGCCTCCTCCCAGGGGGCAGGGGCACTGAAGCTTTCTTT
>NA|NA|TRBV2|TRBJ2-3
CASSEGGTDTQYF
TGTGCCAGCAGTGAAGGCGGCACAGATACGCAGTATTTT
>few|NA|TRBV2|TRBJ2-5
CASSDRRGRETQYF
TGTGCCAGCAGTGACCGGAGGGGGCGAGAGACCCAGTACTTC
>NA|TRBD1|TRBV4-2|TRBJ1-4
CASGGTANISTNEKLFF
TGTGCCAGTGGGGGGACAGCTAATATTTCAACTAATGAAAAACTGTTTTTT
>NA|NA|TRBV9|TRBJ2-1
CASSVAGTNEQFF
TGTGCCAGCAGCGTAGCTGGGACTAATGAGCAGTTCTTC
>NA|NA|TRBV7-2|TRBJ2-3
CASSLGPADTQYF
TGTGCCAGCAGCCTTGGGCCGGCAGATACGCAGTATTTT
>few|NA|TRBV5-1|TRBJ1-4
CASSLNRATNEKLFF
TGCGCCAGCAGCCTGAACAGGGCAACTAATGAAAAACTGTTTTTT
>NA|NA|TRBV2|TRBJ1-5
CATRDVGPNQPQHF
TGTGCCACGCGGGACGTAGGTCCCAATCAGCCCCAGCATTTT
>few|NA|TRBV27|TRBJ1-6
CASSFILGSSYNSPLHF
TGTGCCAGCAGTTTCATTCTCGGGAGCTCCTATAATTCACCCCTCCACTTT
>NA|NA|TRBV6-5|TRBJ2-7
CASSSTTTAYEQYF
TGTGCCAGCAGTTCGACAACAACCGCCTACGAGCAGTACTTC
>few|NA|TRBV5-4|TRBJ2-2
CASSTGVGELFF
TGTGCCAGCAGCACGGGGGTCGGGGAGCTGTTTTTT
>few|TRBD1|TRBV10-3|TRBJ2-2
CAITGQDMNTGELFF
TGTGCCATCACCGGACAGGATATGAACACCGGGGAGCTGTTTTTT
>NA|TRBD1|TRBV5-4|TRBJ2-1
CASSFGRQGYYNEQFF
TGTGCCAGCAGCTTTGGCAGACAGGGGTACTACAATGAGCAGTTCTTC
>NA|NA|TRBV19|TRBJ1-3
CASSPNRSAGNTIYF
TGTGCCAGTAGCCCGAACCGGAGTGCTGGAAACACCATATATTTT
>NA|NA|TRBV5-1|TRBJ2-5
CASTQLIGGETQYF
TGCGCCAGCACCCAGCTTATCGGGGGAGAGACCCAGTACTTC
>few|NA|TRBV28|TRBJ2-6
CASTQLPGQPSGANVLTF
TGTGCCAGCACCCAACTTCCGGGACAACCTTCTGGGGCCAACGTCCTGACTTTC
>NA|NA|TRBV25-1|TRBJ1-3
CASSRRGLGNTIYF
TGTGCCAGCAGCCGCAGGGGCCTTGGAAACACCATATATTTT
>NA|TRBD1|TRBV6-5|TRBJ2-7
CASSYGGTGGYEQYF
TGTGCCAGCAGTTACGGCGGGACAGGCGGCTACGAGCAGTACTTC
>few|NA|TRBV5-6|TRBJ2-1
CASSLRVEQFF
TGTGCCAGCAGCTTGCGCGTTGAGCAGTTCTTC